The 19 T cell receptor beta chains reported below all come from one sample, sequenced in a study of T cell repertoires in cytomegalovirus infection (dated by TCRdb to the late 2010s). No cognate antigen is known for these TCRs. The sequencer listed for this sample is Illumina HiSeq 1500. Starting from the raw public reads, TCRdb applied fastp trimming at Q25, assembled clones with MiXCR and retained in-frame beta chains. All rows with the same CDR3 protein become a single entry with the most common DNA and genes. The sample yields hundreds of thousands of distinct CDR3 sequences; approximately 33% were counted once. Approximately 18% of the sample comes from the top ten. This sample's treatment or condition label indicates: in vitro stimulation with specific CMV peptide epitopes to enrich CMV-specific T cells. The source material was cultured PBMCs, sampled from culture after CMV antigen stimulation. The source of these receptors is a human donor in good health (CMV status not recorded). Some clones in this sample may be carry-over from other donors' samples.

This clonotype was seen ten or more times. The DNA of the CDR3 is TGTGCCAGCAGCTCCCAAGGATGGCGGGGGGGCCGTGGTGATACGCAGTATTTT. The encoded protein is CASSSQGWRGGRGDTQYF. This chain connects TRBV7-2 to TRBJ2-3, with 9 bases identical to TRBD2. The CDR3 contains 18 residues. The junction had 17 bases not matched to a gene; V was cut back by 4 bases and J by 6 bases. Germline loops: CDR1 SGHTA, CDR2 FQGNSA.

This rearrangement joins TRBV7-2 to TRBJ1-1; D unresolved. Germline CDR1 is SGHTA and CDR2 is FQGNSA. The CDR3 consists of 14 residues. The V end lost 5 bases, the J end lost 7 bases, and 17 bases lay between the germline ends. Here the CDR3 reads CASSPNVAVLEAFF. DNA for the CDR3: TGTGCCAGCAGCCCGAACGTTGCTGTCCTTGAAGCTTTCTTT.

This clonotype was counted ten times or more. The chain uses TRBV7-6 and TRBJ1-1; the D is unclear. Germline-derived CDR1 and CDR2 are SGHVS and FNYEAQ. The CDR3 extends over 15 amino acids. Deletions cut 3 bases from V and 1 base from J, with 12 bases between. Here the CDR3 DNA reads TGTGCCAGCAGCTTGACTTCGACCGGGAACACTGAAGCTTTCTTT. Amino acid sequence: CASSLTSTGNTEAFF.

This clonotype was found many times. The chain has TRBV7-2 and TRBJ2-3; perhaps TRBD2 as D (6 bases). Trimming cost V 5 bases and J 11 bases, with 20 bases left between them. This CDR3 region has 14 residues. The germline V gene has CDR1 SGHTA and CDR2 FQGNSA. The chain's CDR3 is CASSPGREAPMQYF. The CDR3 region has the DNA TGTGCCAGCAGCCCCGGAAGGGAGGCCCCAATGCAGTATTTT.

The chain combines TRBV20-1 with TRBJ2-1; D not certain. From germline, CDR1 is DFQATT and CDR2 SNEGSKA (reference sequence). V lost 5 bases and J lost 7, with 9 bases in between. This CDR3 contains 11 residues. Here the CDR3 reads CSAHGRNEQFF. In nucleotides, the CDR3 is TGCAGTGCTCACGGACGAAATGAGCAGTTCTTC.

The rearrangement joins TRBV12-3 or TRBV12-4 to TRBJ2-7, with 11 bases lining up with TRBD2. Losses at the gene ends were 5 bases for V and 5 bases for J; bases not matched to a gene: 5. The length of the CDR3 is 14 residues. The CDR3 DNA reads TGTGCCAGCAGTCTTACTAGCGGGAGAGACGAGCAGTACTTC. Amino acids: CASSLTSGRDEQYF.

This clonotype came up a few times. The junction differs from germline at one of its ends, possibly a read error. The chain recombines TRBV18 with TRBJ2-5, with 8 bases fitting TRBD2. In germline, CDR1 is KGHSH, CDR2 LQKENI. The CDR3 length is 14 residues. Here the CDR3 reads CASSPLAEQETQYF. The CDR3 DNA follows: TGTGCCAGCTCTCCACTAGCGGAACAAGAGACCCAGTACTTC.

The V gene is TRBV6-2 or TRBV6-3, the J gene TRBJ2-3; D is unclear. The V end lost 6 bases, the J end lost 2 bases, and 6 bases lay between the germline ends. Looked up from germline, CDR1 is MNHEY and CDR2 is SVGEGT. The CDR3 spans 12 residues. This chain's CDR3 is CASSGNTDTQYF. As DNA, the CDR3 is TGTGCCAGCAGCGGAAACACAGATACGCAGTATTTT.

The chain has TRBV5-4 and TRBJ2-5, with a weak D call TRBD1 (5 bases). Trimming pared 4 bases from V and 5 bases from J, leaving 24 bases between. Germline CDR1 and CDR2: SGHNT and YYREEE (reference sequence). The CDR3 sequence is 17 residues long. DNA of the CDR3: TGTGCCAGCAGCCCGGTGTCGTTTAAAAAGCGACAGGAGACCCAGTACTTC. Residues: CASSPVSFKKRQETQYF.

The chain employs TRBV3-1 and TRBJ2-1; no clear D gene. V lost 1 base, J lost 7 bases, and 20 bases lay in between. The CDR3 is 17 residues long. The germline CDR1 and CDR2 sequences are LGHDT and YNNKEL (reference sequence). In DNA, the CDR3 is TGTGCCAGCAGCCAAGCTGCAGCGCCGTCCTTTTATAATGAGCAGTTCTTC. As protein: CASSQAAAPSFYNEQFF.

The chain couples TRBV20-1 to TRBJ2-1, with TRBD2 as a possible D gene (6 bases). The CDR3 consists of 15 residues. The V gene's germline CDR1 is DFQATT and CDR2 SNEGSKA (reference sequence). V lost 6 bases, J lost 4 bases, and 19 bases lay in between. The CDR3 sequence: CSATKQRVTYNEQFF. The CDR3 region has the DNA TGCAGTGCCACTAAGCAGCGGGTCACTTACAATGAGCAGTTCTTC.

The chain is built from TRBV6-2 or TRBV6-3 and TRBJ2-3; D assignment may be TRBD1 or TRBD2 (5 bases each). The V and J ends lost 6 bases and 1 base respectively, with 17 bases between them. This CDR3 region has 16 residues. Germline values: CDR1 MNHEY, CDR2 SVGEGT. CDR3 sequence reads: CASSGRRGVGTDTQYF. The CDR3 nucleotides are TGTGCCAGCAGCGGCCGACGGGGCGTAGGCACAGATACGCAGTATTTT.

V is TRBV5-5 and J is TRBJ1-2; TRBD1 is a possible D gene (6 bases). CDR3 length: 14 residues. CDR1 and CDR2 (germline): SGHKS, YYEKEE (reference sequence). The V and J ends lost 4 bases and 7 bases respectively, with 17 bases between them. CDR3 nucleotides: TGTGCCAGCAGCGGGGGGCAGCTATTGACTGGCTACACCTTC. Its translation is CASSGGQLLTGYTF.

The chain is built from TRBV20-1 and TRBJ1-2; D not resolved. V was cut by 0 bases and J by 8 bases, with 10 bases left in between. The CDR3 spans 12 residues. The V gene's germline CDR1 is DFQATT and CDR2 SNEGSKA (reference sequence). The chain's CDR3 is CSARDSNRGYTF. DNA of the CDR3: TGCAGTGCTAGAGACTCGAATCGGGGCTACACCTTC.

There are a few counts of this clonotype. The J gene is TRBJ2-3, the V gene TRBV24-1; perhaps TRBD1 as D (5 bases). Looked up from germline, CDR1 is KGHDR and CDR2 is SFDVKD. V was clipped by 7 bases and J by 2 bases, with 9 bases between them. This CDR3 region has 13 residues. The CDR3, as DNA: TGTGCCACCAGGGAGACAGCCACAGATACGCAGTATTTT. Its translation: CATRETATDTQYF.

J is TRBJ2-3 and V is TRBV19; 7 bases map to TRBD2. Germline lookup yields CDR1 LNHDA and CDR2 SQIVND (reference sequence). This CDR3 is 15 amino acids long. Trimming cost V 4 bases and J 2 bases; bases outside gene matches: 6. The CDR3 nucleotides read TGTGCCAGTAGTAGGAGTAGCGGGTCCACAGATACGCAGTATTTT. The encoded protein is CASSRSSGSTDTQYF.

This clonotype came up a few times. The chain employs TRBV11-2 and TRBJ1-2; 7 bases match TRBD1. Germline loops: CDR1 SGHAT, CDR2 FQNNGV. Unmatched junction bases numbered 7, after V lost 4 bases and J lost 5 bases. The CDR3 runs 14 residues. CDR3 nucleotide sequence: TGTGCCAGCAGCTCACTTAAGGGGGCTTATGGCTACACCTTC. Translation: CASSSLKGAYGYTF.

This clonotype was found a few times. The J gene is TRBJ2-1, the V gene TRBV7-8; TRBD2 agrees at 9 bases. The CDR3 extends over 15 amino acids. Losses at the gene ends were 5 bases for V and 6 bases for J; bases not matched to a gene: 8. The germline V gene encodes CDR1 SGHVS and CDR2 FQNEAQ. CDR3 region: CASSLGGGRANEQFF. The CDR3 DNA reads TGTGCCAGCAGCCTCGGTGGCGGGAGGGCCAATGAGCAGTTCTTC.

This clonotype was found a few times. The CDR3: CASSLTGTSIPYEQYF. The CDR3 region has the DNA TGTGCCAGCAGTCTAACCGGGACCTCTATCCCCTACGAGCAGTACTTC. The V gene is TRBV6-5, the J gene TRBJ2-7; TRBD1 or TRBD2 may be the D gene (5 bases each). The germline V gene encodes CDR1 MNHEY and CDR2 SVGAGI. The CDR3 extends over 16 amino acids. The V gene lost 5 bases and the J gene lost 2 bases, with 19 bases spanning the gap.